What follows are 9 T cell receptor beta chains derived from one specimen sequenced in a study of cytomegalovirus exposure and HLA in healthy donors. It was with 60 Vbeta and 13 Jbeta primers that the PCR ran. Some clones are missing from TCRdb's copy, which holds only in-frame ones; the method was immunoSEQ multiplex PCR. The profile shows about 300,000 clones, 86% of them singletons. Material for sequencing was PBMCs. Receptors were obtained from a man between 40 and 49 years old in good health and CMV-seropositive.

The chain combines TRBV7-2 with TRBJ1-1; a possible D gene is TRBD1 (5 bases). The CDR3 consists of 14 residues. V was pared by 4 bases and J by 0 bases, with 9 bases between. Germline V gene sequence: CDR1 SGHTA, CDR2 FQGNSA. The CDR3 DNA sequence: TGTGCCAGCAGCTCCGGACAACTGAACACTGAAGCTTTCTTT. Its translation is CASSSGQLNTEAFF.

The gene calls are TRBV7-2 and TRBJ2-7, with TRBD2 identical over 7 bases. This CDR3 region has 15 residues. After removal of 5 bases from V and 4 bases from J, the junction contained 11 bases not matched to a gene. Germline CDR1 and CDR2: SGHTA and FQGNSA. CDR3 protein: CASSLTPSGSYEQYF. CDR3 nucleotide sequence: TGTGCCAGCAGCCTGACCCCTAGCGGTTCTTACGAGCAGTACTTC.

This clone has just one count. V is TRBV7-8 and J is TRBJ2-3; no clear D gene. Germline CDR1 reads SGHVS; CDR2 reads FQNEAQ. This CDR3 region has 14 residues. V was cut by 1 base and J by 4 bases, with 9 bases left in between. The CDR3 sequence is CASSLGPGADTQYF. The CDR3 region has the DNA TGTGCCAGCAGCTTAGGACCAGGCGCAGATACGCAGTATTTT.

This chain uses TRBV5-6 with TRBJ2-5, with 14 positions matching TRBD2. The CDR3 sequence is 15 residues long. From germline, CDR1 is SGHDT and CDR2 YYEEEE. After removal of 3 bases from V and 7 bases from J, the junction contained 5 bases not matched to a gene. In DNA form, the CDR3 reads TGTGCCAGCAGCTGGGGACTAGCGGGAGTCGGGACCCAGTACTTC. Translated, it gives CASSWGLAGVGTQYF.

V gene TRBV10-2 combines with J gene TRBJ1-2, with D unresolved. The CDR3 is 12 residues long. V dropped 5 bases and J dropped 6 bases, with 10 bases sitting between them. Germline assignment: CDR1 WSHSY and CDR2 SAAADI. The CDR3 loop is CASSPTRNGYTF. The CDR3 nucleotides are TGCGCCAGCAGTCCGACCAGGAATGGCTACACCTTC.

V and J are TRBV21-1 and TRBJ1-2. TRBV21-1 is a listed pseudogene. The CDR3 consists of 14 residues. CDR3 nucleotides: TGTGCCCGGGGAGCGGGCAGGCTGTACTATGGCTACACCTTC. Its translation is CARGAGRLYYGYTF.

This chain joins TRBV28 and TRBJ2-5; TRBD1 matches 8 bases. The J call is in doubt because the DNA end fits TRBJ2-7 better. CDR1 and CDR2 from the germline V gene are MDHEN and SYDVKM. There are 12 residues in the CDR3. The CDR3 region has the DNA TGTGCGACAGGGGTGGTCTCCTACGAGCAGTACTTC. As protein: CATGVVSYEQYF.

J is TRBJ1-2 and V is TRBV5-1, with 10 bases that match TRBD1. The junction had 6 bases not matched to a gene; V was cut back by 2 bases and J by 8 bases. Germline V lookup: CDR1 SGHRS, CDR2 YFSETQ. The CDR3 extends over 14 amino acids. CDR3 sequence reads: CASSFWTGGSGYTF. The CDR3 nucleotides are TGCGCCAGCAGCTTTTGGACAGGGGGGTCCGGCTACACCTTC. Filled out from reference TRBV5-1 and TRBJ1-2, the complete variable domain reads KAGVTQTPRYLIKTRGQQVTLSCSPISGHRSVSWYQQTPGQGLQFLFEYFSETQRNKGNFPGRFSGRQFSNSRSEMNVSTLELGDSALYLCASSFWTGGSGYTFGSGTRLTVV.

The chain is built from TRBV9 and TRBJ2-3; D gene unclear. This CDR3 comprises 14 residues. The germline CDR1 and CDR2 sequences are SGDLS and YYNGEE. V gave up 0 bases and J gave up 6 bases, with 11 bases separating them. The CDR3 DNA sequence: TGTGCCAGCAGCGTAGTCCTATCGTCGGATACGCAGTATTTT. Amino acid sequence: CASSVVLSSDTQYF.